One and the same sample provided the 31 T cell receptor beta chains below, sequenced in a study of human thymus T cells. The thymus was resected at corrective cardiac surgery. Method: immunoSEQ multiplex PCR; TCRdb's copy keeps in-frame clones and lacks some. Of under 150,000 clones in the sample, about 93% were seen once. The sample consisted of thymus tissue. The receptors were gathered from a boy younger than two with a congenital heart defect but otherwise immunologically healthy.

The chain couples TRBV30 to TRBJ2-5; no reliable D call. This CDR3 contains 13 residues. CDR1 is GTSNPN and CDR2 is SVGIG in the germline V gene (reference sequence). Trimming stripped 0 bases from V and 2 bases from J, with 7 bases between. CDR3 residues: CAWSVRRQETQYF. In DNA, the CDR3 is TGTGCCTGGAGTGTACGTCGGCAAGAGACCCAGTACTTC.

The chain links TRBV27 to TRBJ2-2; no reliable D call. Germline V lookup: CDR1 MNHEY, CDR2 SMNVEV (reference sequence). Trimming cost V 2 bases and J 6 bases, with 13 bases left between them. The CDR3 totals 15 residues. The CDR3 here is CASSLNPTLPGELFF. CDR3 DNA sequence: TGTGCCAGCAGTTTAAACCCGACCCTACCCGGGGAGCTGTTTTTT.

This sequence joins TRBV4-2 and TRBJ2-3; TRBD2 aligns across 10 bases. CDR1 is LGHNA and CDR2 is YNFKEQ in the germline V gene. This CDR3 is built from 13 residues. With V trimmed by 0 bases and J by 15 bases, 6 bases remained unmatched. CDR3 residues: CASSQDLLAGKYF. CDR3 DNA: TGTGCCAGCAGCCAAGATCTACTAGCGGGGAAATATTTT.

This chain joins TRBV19 and TRBJ1-2, with no clear D. V lost 0 bases and J lost 0, with 11 bases in between. This CDR3 comprises 16 residues. CDR1 is LNHDA and CDR2 is SQIVND in the germline V gene (reference sequence). CDR3 coding DNA: TGTGCCAGTAGTATAGATAGGGCTGTTCCTAACTATGGCTACACCTTC. Protein sequence: CASSIDRAVPNYGYTF. The full variable domain, completed using reference TRBV19 and TRBJ1-2, is DGGITQSPKYLFRKEGQNVTLSCEQNLNHDAMYWYRQDPGQGLRLIYYSQIVNDFQKGDIAEGYSVSREKKESFPLTVTSAQKNPTAFYLCASSIDRAVPNYGYTFGSGTRLTVV.

The J gene is TRBJ2-7, the V gene TRBV10-2; weak D call: TRBD1 (6 bases). The CDR3 has 16 amino acids. The germline CDR1 and CDR2 sequences are WSHSY and SAAADI. Deletions cut 0 bases from V and 3 bases from J, with 15 bases between. The CDR3 nucleotides read TGCGCCAGCAGTGAGTCAGTCGGGACAAAGGGCTACGAGCAGTACTTC. This translates into CASSESVGTKGYEQYF.

The chain couples TRBV11-3 to TRBJ2-7; D uncertain. The CDR3 sequence is 15 residues long. Germline V gives CDR1 SGHNT, CDR2 YENEEA. V lost 5 bases, J lost 2 bases, and 16 bases lay in between. The CDR3 spells CASSPLWAVTYEQYF. CDR3 coding DNA: TGTGCCAGCAGCCCTCTGTGGGCGGTTACCTACGAGCAGTACTTC.

The chain couples TRBV7-2 to TRBJ1-6, with 8 bases aligning to TRBD1. Trimming removed 5 bases from V and 7 bases from J; junction bases left unmatched: 10. CDR3 length: 16 amino acids. CDR1 and CDR2 from the germline V gene are SGHTA and FQGNSA. The CDR3 nucleotides read TGTGCCAGCAGCCACCTCGACAGGGGATGGAATTCACCCCTCCACTTT. Its translation is CASSHLDRGWNSPLHF. Full variable domain (rest looked up from reference TRBV7-2 and TRBJ1-6): GAGVSQSPSNKVTEKGKDVELRCDPISGHTALYWYRQSLGQGLEFLIYFQGNSAPDKSGLPSDRFSAERTGGSVSTLTIQRTQQEDSAVYLCASSHLDRGWNSPLHFGNGTRLTVT.

The gene calls are TRBV27 and TRBJ2-1; TRBD2 agrees at 10 bases. Germline V gene data show CDR1 as MNHEY and CDR2 as SMNVEV (reference sequence). This CDR3 contains 18 residues. The V and J ends lost 1 base and 10 bases, in that order; junction bases with no gene match: 16. In nucleotides, the CDR3 is TGTGCCAGCAGTTTATGCCTCGACGAGCGGGGGGGCCTGAGAGAGCAGTTCTTC. Translating gives CASSLCLDERGGLREQFF.

The rearrangement uses TRBV15 and TRBJ2-7, with D unresolved. Germline-derived CDR1 and CDR2 are LNHNV and YYDKDF (reference sequence). The germline V and J ends were trimmed by 0 bases and 3 bases, with 9 bases remaining between them. This CDR3 is built from 14 residues. The CDR3 loop is CATSREAGLYEQYF. CDR3 sequence (DNA): TGTGCCACCAGCAGAGAGGCAGGCCTCTACGAGCAGTACTTC.

This chain joins TRBV27 and TRBJ1-6; tentative D call: TRBD1 (5 bases). This CDR3 has 18 amino acids. Germline V CDR1 and CDR2: MNHEY, SMNVEV (reference sequence). V gave up 4 bases and J gave up 2 bases, with 18 bases separating them. CDR3 in DNA: TGTGCCAGCAGTTCCCGGGACGGCCCGAGCGCCTATAATTCACCCCTCCACTTT. Protein: CASSSRDGPSAYNSPLHF.

This chain uses TRBV18 with TRBJ2-7; unclear D gene. The CDR3 totals 13 residues. Per the germline V gene, CDR1 is KGHSH and CDR2 is LQKENI. V lost 3 bases and J lost 0, with 6 bases in between. CDR3 nucleotide sequence: TGTGCCAGCTCACCCACGTCCTCCTACGAGCAGTACTTC. Its translation is CASSPTSSYEQYF.

J is TRBJ2-3 and V is TRBV7-2; 12 bases map to TRBD2. The CDR3 runs 16 residues. Germline V gives CDR1 SGHTA, CDR2 FQGNSA. With 5 bases clipped from V and 5 bases from J, the junction kept 8 bases outside the gene matches. The CDR3 DNA reads TGTGCCAGCAGCCCCCTAGCGGGGGGGCCGATAGATACGCAGTATTTT. Its translation: CASSPLAGGPIDTQYF.

V is TRBV4-2 and J is TRBJ2-5; 8 positions agree with TRBD2. The germline V gene has CDR1 LGHNA and CDR2 YNFKEQ. The CDR3 length is 19 residues. V gave up 5 bases and J gave up 5 bases; unmatched junction bases: 22. CDR3 loop: CASSKGSGTRYLPAETQYF. The CDR3 DNA sequence: TGTGCCAGCAGCAAGGGTTCAGGGACTAGATATCTACCCGCGGAGACCCAGTACTTC.

The V gene is TRBV4-3, the J gene TRBJ1-6; 8 bases are shared with TRBD1. The CDR3 consists of 16 residues. V lost 0 bases, J lost 9 bases, and 7 bases stayed unmatched. Germline CDR1 is LGHNA and CDR2 is YSLEER. CDR3 bases: TGCGCCAGCAGCCAAGATATAAACAGGGGGACTTCACCCCTCCACTTT. Amino acid sequence: CASSQDINRGTSPLHF.

The V gene is TRBV6-5, the J gene TRBJ1-2, with a tentative D call TRBD1 (6 bases). The CDR3 consists of 15 residues. With 5 bases removed from V and 2 bases from J, the gap between germline ends came to 15 bases. Germline values: CDR1 MNHEY, CDR2 SVGAGI. CDR3 bases: TGTGCCAGCAGTCCCCGGGACATTGCAAACTATGGCTACACCTTC. Its translation: CASSPRDIANYGYTF.

CDR3 sequence: CASSSEGGRGVAQYF. CDR3 in DNA: TGTGCCAGCAGTAGTGAGGGAGGGCGGGGGGTCGCCCAGTACTTC. This chain connects TRBV28 to TRBJ2-5, with TRBD2 matching 8 bases. Germline CDR1 reads MDHEN; CDR2 reads SYDVKM. J gave up 9 bases and V 5 bases, and 14 bases lay outside the gene matches. The length of the CDR3 is 15 residues.

The chain employs TRBV2 and TRBJ2-4, with no clear D. V lost 3 bases to trimming and J lost 0 bases, with 15 bases between them. Per germline, CDR1 SNHLY and CDR2 FYNNEI. CDR3 length: 17 amino acids. DNA of the CDR3: TGTGCCAGCAGTGACCCCACAACAACCTTAGCCAAAAACATTCAGTACTTC. This gives the protein CASSDPTTTLAKNIQYF.

The genes are TRBV27 and TRBJ2-7; 12 nucleotides agree with TRBD1. CDR3 length: 15 residues. Germline V gene lookup returns CDR1 MNHEY and CDR2 SMNVEV (reference sequence). With 5 bases clipped from V and 5 bases from J, the junction kept 7 bases outside the gene matches. CDR3 amino acids: CASSPGTGGWDEQYF. The CDR3 bases are TGTGCCAGCAGTCCCGGGACAGGGGGCTGGGACGAGCAGTACTTC.

V and J are TRBV4-1 and TRBJ1-2, with D unclear. This CDR3 has 13 amino acids. V dropped 1 base and J dropped 7 bases, with 10 bases sitting between them. CDR1 is MGHRA and CDR2 is YSYEKL in the germline V gene. CDR3 residues: CASSQGQVGGYTF. CDR3 nucleotides: TGCGCCAGCAGCCAAGGCCAGGTCGGTGGCTACACCTTC.

The chain carries TRBV2 and TRBJ1-1; no reliable D call. Germline assignment: CDR1 SNHLY and CDR2 FYNNEI. With 2 bases removed from V and 5 bases from J, the gap between germline ends came to 6 bases. The CDR3 contains 12 residues. CDR3 residues: CASSEITTEAFF. The CDR3 region has the DNA TGTGCCAGCAGTGAAATAACGACTGAAGCTTTCTTT.

The chain joins TRBV27 to TRBJ2-3; 9 nucleotides match TRBD2. Germline V gene lookup returns CDR1 MNHEY and CDR2 SMNVEV (reference sequence). J lost 1 base, V lost 8 bases, and 7 bases had no gene match. The length of the CDR3 is 15 residues. CDR3 residues: CASGNRTSGTDTQYF. The CDR3, as DNA: TGTGCCAGCGGAAACCGGACTAGCGGCACAGATACGCAGTATTTT.

J is TRBJ1-2 and V is TRBV4-3; unclear D gene. From germline, CDR1 is LGHNA and CDR2 YSLEER. Trimming took 4 bases from V and 6 from J, leaving 21 bases between them. There are 16 residues in the CDR3. For the CDR3, the DNA is TGCGCCAGCAGCCCCTTACCGACGCCGCTTCAGGATGGCTACACCTTC. It translates to CASSPLPTPLQDGYTF.

This clone has a single count. The junction departs from the called germline gene at one end, perhaps through a read error. The chain is built from TRBV19 and TRBJ1-1, with D possibly being TRBD1 (5 bases). Germline CDR1 reads LNHDA; CDR2 reads SQIVND (reference sequence). The CDR3 has 13 amino acids. For the CDR3, the DNA is TGTGCCAGTAGTTTAGACAGGAACACTGAAGCTTTCTTT. Protein product: CASSLDRNTEAFF.

The CDR3 region has the DNA TGTGCCAGCTCACCGACCAGGGGATCTGAAGCTTTCTTT. Encoded protein: CASSPTRGSEAFF. This chain uses TRBV18 with TRBJ1-1, with D maybe TRBD1 (6 bases). Trimming removed 3 bases from V and 6 bases from J, with 11 bases in between. The CDR3 has 13 amino acids. The germline V gene encodes CDR1 KGHSH and CDR2 LQKENI.

The rearrangement uses TRBV7-2 and TRBJ1-6; D is undetermined. V lost 4 bases to trimming and J lost 7 bases, with 11 bases between them. The CDR3 length is 14 residues. Germline values: CDR1 SGHTA, CDR2 FQGNSA. This CDR3 reads CASSSEGLNSPLHF. CDR3 DNA sequence: TGTGCCAGCAGCTCAGAGGGTTTAAATTCACCCCTCCACTTT.

The chain recombines TRBV9 with TRBJ2-1; possible D gene TRBD2, 5 bases. V was trimmed by 1 base and J by 8 bases, leaving 10 bases between them. The CDR3 has 13 residues. Looked up from germline, CDR1 is SGDLS and CDR2 is YYNGEE. CDR3 in amino acids: CASSVRGIDEQFF. For the CDR3, the DNA is TGTGCCAGCAGCGTACGAGGGATCGATGAGCAGTTCTTC.

The chain couples TRBV4-2 to TRBJ2-3; possibly TRBD2 for D (6 bases). CDR3 length: 14 residues. Per germline, CDR1 LGHNA and CDR2 YNFKEQ. V was cut by 4 bases and J by 1 base, with 9 bases left in between. The CDR3 protein is CASSPGGGTDTQYF. For the CDR3, the DNA is TGTGCCAGCAGCCCAGGCGGGGGCACAGATACGCAGTATTTT.

This clone was counted only a few times. The chain joins TRBV28 to TRBJ2-7; possibly TRBD2 for D (5 bases). The germline V and J ends were trimmed by 2 bases and 6 bases, with 11 bases remaining between them. CDR1 is MDHEN, CDR2 SYDVKM, per germline. The CDR3 length is 13 residues. Here the CDR3 DNA reads TGTGCCAGCAGTTTAACACTAGGAGGCGAGCAGTACTTC. It encodes CASSLTLGGEQYF.

The J gene is TRBJ2-3, the V gene TRBV5-1; D call uncertain. The CDR3 spans 15 residues. Looked up from germline, CDR1 is SGHRS and CDR2 is YFSETQ. V lost 3 bases and J lost 0, with 11 bases in between. CDR3 bases: TGCGCCAGCAGCTCGTCCTTAACTAGCACAGATACGCAGTATTTT. It specifies CASSSSLTSTDTQYF.

V gene TRBV5-1 combines with J gene TRBJ2-7; tentative D call: TRBD1 (5 bases). V was cut by 0 bases and J by 3 bases, with 7 bases left in between. Germline-derived CDR1 and CDR2 are SGHRS and YFSETQ. The CDR3 is 13 amino acids. In DNA form, the CDR3 reads TGCGCCAGCAGCTTGGAGGGGTACTACGAGCAGTACTTC. Its protein is CASSLEGYYEQYF.

The chain employs TRBV14 and TRBJ2-1, with 9 bases aligning to TRBD2. Germline V gene lookup returns CDR1 SGHDN and CDR2 FVKESK. This CDR3 is 15 amino acids long. Trimming at V came to 2 bases and at J to 6 bases, leaving 5 bases not matched to a gene. CDR3 region: CASSQPGLASNEQFF. CDR3 in DNA: TGTGCCAGCAGCCAACCGGGACTAGCCTCCAATGAGCAGTTCTTC.